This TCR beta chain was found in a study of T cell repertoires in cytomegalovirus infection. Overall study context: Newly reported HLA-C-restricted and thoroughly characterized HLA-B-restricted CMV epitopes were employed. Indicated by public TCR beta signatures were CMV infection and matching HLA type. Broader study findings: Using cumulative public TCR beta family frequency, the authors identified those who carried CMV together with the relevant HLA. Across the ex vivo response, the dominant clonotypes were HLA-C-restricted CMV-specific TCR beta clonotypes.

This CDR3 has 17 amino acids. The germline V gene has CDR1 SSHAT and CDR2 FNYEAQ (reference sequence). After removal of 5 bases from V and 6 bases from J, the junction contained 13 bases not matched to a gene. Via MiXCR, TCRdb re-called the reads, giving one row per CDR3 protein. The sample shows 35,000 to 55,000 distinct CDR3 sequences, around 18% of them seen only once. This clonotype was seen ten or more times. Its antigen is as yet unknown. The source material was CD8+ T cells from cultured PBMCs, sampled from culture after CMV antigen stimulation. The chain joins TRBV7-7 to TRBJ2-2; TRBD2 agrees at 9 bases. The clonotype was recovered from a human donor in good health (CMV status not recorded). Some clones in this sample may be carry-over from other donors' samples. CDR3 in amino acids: CASSPLASGVEAGELFF. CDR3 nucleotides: TGTGCCAGCAGCCCCCTGGCTAGCGGGGTGGAGGCCGGGGAGCTGTTTTTT.